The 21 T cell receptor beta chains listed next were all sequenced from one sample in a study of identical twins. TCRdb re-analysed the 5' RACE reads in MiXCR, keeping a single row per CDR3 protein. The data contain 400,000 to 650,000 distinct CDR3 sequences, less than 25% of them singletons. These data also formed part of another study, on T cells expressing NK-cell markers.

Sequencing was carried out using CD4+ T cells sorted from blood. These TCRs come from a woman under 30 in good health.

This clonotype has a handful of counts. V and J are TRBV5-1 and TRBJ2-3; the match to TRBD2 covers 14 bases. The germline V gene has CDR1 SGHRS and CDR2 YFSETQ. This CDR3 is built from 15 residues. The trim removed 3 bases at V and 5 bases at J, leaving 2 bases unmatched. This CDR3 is CASSSGTSGGDTQYF. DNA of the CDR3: TGCGCCAGCAGCTCCGGGACTAGCGGGGGAGATACGCAGTATTTT.

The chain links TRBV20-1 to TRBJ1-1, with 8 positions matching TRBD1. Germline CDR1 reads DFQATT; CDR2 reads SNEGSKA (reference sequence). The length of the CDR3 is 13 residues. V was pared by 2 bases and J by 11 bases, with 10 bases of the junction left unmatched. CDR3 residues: CSARLGGRQGAFF. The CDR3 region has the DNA TGCAGTGCTAGACTCGGGGGGAGACAGGGGGCTTTCTTT.

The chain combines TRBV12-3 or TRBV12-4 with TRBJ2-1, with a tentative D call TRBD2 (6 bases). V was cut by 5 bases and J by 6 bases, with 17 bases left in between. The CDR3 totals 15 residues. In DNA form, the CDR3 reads TGTGCCAGCAGTCGCCTAGTGGGGGGAGGCAATGAGCAGTTCTTC. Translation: CASSRLVGGGNEQFF.

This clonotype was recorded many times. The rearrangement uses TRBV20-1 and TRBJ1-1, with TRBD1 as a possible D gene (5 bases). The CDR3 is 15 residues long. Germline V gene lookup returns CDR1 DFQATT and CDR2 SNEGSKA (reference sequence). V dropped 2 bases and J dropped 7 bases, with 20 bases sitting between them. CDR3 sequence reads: CSARSPLGGNYEAFF. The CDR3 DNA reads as TGCAGTGCTAGATCTCCCTTGGGGGGGAACTATGAAGCTTTCTTT.

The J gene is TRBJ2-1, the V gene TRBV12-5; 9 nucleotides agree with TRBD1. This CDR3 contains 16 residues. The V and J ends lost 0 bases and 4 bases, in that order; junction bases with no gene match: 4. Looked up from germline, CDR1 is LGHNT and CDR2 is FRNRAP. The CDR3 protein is CASGLVQGAPYNEQFF. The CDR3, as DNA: TGTGCTAGTGGTTTGGTACAGGGGGCCCCATACAATGAGCAGTTCTTC.

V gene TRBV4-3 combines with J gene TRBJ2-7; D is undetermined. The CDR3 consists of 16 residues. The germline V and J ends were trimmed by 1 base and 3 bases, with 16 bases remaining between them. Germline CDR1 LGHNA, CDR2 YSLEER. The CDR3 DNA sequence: TGCGCCAGCAGCCAAGCTTACGGTCAGGCCCACTACGAGCAGTACTTC. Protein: CASSQAYGQAHYEQYF.

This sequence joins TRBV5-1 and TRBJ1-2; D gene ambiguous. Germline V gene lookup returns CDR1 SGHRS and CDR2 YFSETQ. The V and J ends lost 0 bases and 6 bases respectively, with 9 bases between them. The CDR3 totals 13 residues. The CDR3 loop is CASSLGESDGYTF. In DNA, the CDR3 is TGCGCCAGCAGCTTGGGGGAGTCGGATGGCTACACCTTC. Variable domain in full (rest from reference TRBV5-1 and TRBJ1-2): KAGVTQTPRYLIKTRGQQVTLSCSPISGHRSVSWYQQTPGQGLQFLFEYFSETQRNKGNFPGRFSGRQFSNSRSEMNVSTLELGDSALYLCASSLGESDGYTFGSGTRLTVV.

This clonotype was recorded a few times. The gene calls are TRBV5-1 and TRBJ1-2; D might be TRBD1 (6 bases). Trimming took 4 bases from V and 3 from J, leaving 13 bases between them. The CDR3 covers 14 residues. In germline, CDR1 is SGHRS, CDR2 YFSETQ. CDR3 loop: CASSPGQPHYGYTF. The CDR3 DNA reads TGCGCCAGCAGCCCCGGACAGCCGCACTATGGCTACACCTTC. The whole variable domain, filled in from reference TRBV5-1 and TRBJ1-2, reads KAGVTQTPRYLIKTRGQQVTLSCSPISGHRSVSWYQQTPGQGLQFLFEYFSETQRNKGNFPGRFSGRQFSNSRSEMNVSTLELGDSALYLCASSPGQPHYGYTFGSGTRLTVV.

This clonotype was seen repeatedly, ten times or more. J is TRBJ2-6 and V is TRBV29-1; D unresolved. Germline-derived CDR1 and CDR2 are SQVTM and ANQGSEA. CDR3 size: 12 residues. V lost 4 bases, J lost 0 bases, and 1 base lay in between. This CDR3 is CSVVSGANVLTF. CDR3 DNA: TGCAGCGTTGTCTCTGGGGCCAACGTCCTGACTTTC. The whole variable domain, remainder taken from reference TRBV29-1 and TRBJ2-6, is SAVISQKPSRDICQRGTSLTIQCQVDSQVTMMFWYRQQPGQSLTLIATANQGSEATYESGFVIDKFPISRPNLTFSTLTVSNMSPEDSSIYLCSVVSGANVLTFGAGSRLTVL.

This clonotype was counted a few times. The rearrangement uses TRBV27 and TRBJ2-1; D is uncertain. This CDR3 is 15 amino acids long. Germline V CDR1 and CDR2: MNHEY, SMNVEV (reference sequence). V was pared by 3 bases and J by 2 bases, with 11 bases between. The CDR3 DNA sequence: TGTGCCAGCAGTTTGTATCCTAACCCCTACAATGAGCAGTTCTTC. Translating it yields CASSLYPNPYNEQFF.

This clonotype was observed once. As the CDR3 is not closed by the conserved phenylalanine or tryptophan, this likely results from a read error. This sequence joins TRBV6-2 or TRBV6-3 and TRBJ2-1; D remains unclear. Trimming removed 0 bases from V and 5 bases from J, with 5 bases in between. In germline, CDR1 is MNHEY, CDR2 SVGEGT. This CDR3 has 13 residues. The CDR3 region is CASSYSTHNEQFL. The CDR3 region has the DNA TGTGCCAGCAGTTACTCGACTCACAATGAGCAGTTCCTC.

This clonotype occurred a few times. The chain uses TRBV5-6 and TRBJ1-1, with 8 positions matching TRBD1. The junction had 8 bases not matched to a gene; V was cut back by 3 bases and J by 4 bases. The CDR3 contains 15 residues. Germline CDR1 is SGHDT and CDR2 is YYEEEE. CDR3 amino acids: CASSSLDRAGTEAFF. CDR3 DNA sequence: TGTGCCAGCAGCTCCCTGGACAGGGCGGGCACTGAAGCTTTCTTT.

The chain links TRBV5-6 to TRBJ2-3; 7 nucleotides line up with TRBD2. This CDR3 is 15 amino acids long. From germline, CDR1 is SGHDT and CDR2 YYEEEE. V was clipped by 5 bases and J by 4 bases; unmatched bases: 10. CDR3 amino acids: CASRHDRGRADTQYF. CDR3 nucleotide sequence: TGTGCCAGCAGACACGACCGGGGGAGGGCAGATACGCAGTATTTT.

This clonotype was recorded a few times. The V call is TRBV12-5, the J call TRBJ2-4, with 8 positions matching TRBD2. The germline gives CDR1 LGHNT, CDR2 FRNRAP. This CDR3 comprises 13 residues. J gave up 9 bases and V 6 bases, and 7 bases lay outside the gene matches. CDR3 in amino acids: CASGPGGDRIQYF. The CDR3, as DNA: TGTGCTAGTGGCCCGGGGGGGGATCGCATTCAGTACTTC.

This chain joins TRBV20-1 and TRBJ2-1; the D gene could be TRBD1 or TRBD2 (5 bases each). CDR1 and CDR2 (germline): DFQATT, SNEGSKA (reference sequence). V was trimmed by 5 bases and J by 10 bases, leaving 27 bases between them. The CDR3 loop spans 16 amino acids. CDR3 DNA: TGCAGTGCTGCTGACGCCGGGACCAGTACTTTGTGGGAGCAGTTCTTC. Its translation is CSAADAGTSTLWEQFF.

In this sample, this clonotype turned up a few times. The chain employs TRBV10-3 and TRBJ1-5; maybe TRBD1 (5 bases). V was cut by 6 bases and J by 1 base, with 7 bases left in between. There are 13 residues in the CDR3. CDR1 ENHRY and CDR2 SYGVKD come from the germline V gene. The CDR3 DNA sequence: TGTGCCATCAGCCCAGGGAGCAATCAGCCCCAGCATTTT. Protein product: CAISPGSNQPQHF.

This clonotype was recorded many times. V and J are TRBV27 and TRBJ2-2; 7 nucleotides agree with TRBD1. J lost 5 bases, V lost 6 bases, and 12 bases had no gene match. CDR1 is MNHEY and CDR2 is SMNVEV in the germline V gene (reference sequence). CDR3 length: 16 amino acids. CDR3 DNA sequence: TGTGCCAGCAGGAGGACACAGGGGTTAGGAACCGGGGAGCTGTTTTTT. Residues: CASRRTQGLGTGELFF.

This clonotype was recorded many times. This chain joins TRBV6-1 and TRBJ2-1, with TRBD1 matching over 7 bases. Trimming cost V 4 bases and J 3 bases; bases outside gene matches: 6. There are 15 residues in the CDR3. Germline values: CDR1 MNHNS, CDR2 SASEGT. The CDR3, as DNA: TGTGCCAGCAGTGCCGGGACAGCCTTCTACAATGAGCAGTTCTTC. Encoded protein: CASSAGTAFYNEQFF.

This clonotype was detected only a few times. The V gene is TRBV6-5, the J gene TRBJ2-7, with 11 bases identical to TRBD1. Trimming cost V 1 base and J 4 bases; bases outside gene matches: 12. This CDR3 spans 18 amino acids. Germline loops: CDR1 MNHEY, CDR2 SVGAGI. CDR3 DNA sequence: TGTGCCAGCAGTTACTGGGGCAGGACAGGGGGCGCAGGATACGAGCAGTACTTC. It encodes CASSYWGRTGGAGYEQYF.

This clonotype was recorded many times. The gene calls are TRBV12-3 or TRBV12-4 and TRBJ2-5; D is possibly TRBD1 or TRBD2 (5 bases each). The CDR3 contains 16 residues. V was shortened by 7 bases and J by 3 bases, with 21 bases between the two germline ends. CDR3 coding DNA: TGTGCCAGCACACTCTATGGGGACGGGAATAAAGAGACCCAGTACTTC. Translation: CASTLYGDGNKETQYF.

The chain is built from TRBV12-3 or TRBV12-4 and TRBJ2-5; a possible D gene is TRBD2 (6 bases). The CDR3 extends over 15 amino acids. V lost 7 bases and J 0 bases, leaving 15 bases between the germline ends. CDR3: CASTHGGRDQETQYF. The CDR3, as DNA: TGTGCCAGCACCCATGGAGGGCGGGACCAAGAGACCCAGTACTTC.